The clone carrying this TCR beta chain showed up many times. As previously described, bulk TCR libraries were made using listed TCR primers. TCRdb fed the PCR reads into MiXCR, producing one record per CDR3 protein. The table records 300,000 to 350,000 distinct CDR3 sequences, about a fifth of them present only once. This specimen comes from a study of molecular identifiers for immune sequencing clone quantification. Naive CD8 libraries came from roughly 20,000 to 1,000,000 sorted cells with 10%, 30% or 50% RNA. Naive CD8 T cells were sorted as CD8+CD4-CCR7+CD45RA+. The receptor was isolated from a human donor in good health. Some libraries in this study had Jurkat cell RNA spiked in. Source material: naive CD8+ T cells from blood, with Jurkat cell RNA spiked in. Stated subset: FACS-sorted CD8+CD4-CCR7+CD45RA+ naive T cells.

In DNA form, the CDR3 reads TGTGCCATCAGTACAGGGTCGGAATACACTGAAGCTTTCTTT. Encoded protein: CAISTGSEYTEAFF. The chain uses TRBV10-3 and TRBJ1-1, with D possibly matching TRBD1 (6 bases). Trimming stripped 5 bases from V and 3 bases from J, with 13 bases between. This CDR3 has 14 residues. The germline V gene has CDR1 ENHRY and CDR2 SYGVKD.